The 27 T cell receptor beta chains given below trace back to one sample, sequenced in a study of blood T cell repertoires in COVID-19. Measured with immunoSEQ multiplex PCR; TCRdb has only the in-frame clones, and not every one. The table records about 80,000 clones, over 80% of them present only once. Sequenced: peripheral blood. These receptors were obtained from a human donor in a cohort sampled during active COVID-19.

The rearrangement uses TRBV25-1 and TRBJ2-1; D might be TRBD1 (6 bases). The CDR3 is made up of 15 amino acids. The V gene's germline CDR1 is MGHDK and CDR2 SYGVNS. Trimming stripped 4 bases from V and 4 bases from J, with 14 bases between. CDR3 bases: TGTGCCAGCAGTGTCCACGGGACAAATTACAATGAGCAGTTCTTC. As protein: CASSVHGTNYNEQFF.

This clone was observed a handful of times. This sequence joins TRBV5-4 and TRBJ1-2, with TRBD1 matching over 9 bases. Germline loops: CDR1 SGHNT, CDR2 YYREEE (reference sequence). The CDR3 runs to 15 residues. V gave up 2 bases and J gave up 4 bases; unmatched junction bases: 6. The CDR3 DNA reads TGTGCCAGCAGCTTACAGGGGGCCTACTTCTATGGCTACACCTTC. Protein sequence: CASSLQGAYFYGYTF.

This clone turned up a few times. The rearrangement uses TRBV7-3 and TRBJ2-3; TRBD1 is a possible D gene (6 bases). This CDR3 is 16 amino acids long. The V end lost 1 base, the J end lost 0 bases, and 11 bases lay between the germline ends. Looked up from germline, CDR1 is SGHTA and CDR2 is FQGTGA. CDR3 sequence (DNA): TGTGCCAGCAGCTTAATGCCAGGGGATAGCACAGATACGCAGTATTTT. It specifies CASSLMPGDSTDTQYF.

The chain uses TRBV30 and TRBJ2-7, with 10 bases aligning to TRBD1. Germline CDR1 GTSNPN, CDR2 SVGIG (reference sequence). The CDR3 runs to 14 residues. Trimming removed 8 bases from V and 2 bases from J; junction bases left unmatched: 9. The chain's CDR3 is CASAGGTGAYEQYF. In DNA, the CDR3 is TGTGCCAGCGCCGGTGGGACAGGGGCCTACGAGCAGTACTTC.

This rearrangement joins TRBV10-3 to TRBJ1-2; 7 nucleotides align to TRBD1. Looked up from germline, CDR1 is ENHRY and CDR2 is SYGVKD. The ends lost 7 bases at V and 0 bases at J; junction bases unmatched: 5. CDR3 length equals 14 residues. This CDR3 reads CAITQGDTNYGYTF. The DNA for the CDR3 is TGTGCCATCACCCAGGGGGACACTAACTATGGCTACACCTTC.

The rearrangement joins TRBV2 to TRBJ2-7; 9 nucleotides agree with TRBD1. The CDR3 covers 14 residues. With V trimmed by 8 bases and J by 2 bases, 7 bases remained unmatched. CDR1 and CDR2 from the germline V gene are SNHLY and FYNNEI. The CDR3 nucleotides are TGTGCCAGCGGGGGGGGACAGGGTCCCTACGAGCAGTACTTC. This gives the protein CASGGGQGPYEQYF.

The J gene is TRBJ2-3, the V gene TRBV30; 9 positions agree with TRBD1. CDR3 length equals 16 residues. Germline V CDR1 and CDR2: GTSNPN, SVGIG (reference sequence). Trimming took 1 base from V and 0 from J; bases not matched to a gene: 5. The CDR3 protein is CAWSAGTGWSTDTQYF. The CDR3 region has the DNA TGTGCCTGGAGTGCCGGGACAGGGTGGAGCACAGATACGCAGTATTTT.

The chain couples TRBV3-1 (or the pseudogene TRBV3-2) to TRBJ2-7; D is perhaps TRBD2 (6 bases). Looked up from germline, CDR1 is LGHDT and CDR2 is YNNKEL (reference sequence). This CDR3 comprises 13 residues. V was shortened by 1 base and J by 6 bases, with 10 bases between the two germline ends. CDR3 in DNA: TGTGCCAGCAGCCAAGCCGCTAGCGTCGAGCAGTACTTC. As protein: CASSQAASVEQYF.

Notes on this clone: This sample also contains other DNA sequences that code for the same CDR3. The V and J genes are TRBV6-5 and TRBJ1-2; 7 nucleotides line up with TRBD1. The CDR3 consists of 14 residues. The junction had 5 bases not matched to a gene; V was cut back by 2 bases and J by 5 bases. Per the germline V gene, CDR1 is MNHEY and CDR2 is SVGAGI. The CDR3 bases are TGTGCCAGCAGTTACGGGGGACAGCCGTATGGCTACACCTTC. The encoded protein is CASSYGGQPYGYTF.

This clone was found once. This chain links TRBV9 with TRBJ2-2, with a possible D match to TRBD1 (5 bases). CDR3 length: 14 amino acids. Trimming took off 5 bases at V and 3 bases at J, with 11 bases between the two ends. Germline CDR1 SGDLS, CDR2 YYNGEE. The CDR3 protein is CASSAPGYTGELFF. The CDR3 bases are TGTGCCAGCAGTGCCCCAGGGTACACCGGGGAGCTGTTTTTT.

The genes are TRBV7-3 and TRBJ2-3; D may be TRBD2 (5 bases). Trimming left V 2 bases short and J 2 bases short, with 5 bases between. Germline values: CDR1 SGHTA, CDR2 FQGTGA. The CDR3 is 13 amino acids. CDR3 residues: CASSLDYTDTQYF. In DNA, the CDR3 is TGTGCCAGCAGCTTAGACTACACAGATACGCAGTATTTT.

The chain has TRBV5-1 and TRBJ2-3, with a weak D call TRBD1 (6 bases). Germline CDR1 and CDR2: SGHRS and YFSETQ. CDR3 size: 17 residues. Deletions cut 1 base from V and 6 bases from J, with 21 bases between. The CDR3 region has the DNA TGCGCCAGCAGCTTGTTCAGGGGCGCGGTGATAGGGGATACGCAGTATTTT. It encodes CASSLFRGAVIGDTQYF.

This clone was observed a few times. V usage is TRBV19 and J usage is TRBJ1-5; D is unresolved. CDR3 length: 13 amino acids. Trimming cost V 5 bases and J 1 base, with 6 bases left between them. Per germline, CDR1 LNHDA and CDR2 SQIVND (reference sequence). DNA for the CDR3: TGTGCCAGTAGTTTCTCGAGCAATCAGCCCCAGCATTTT. Translating it yields CASSFSSNQPQHF.

The rearrangement uses TRBV5-6 and TRBJ2-3; D is perhaps TRBD1 (6 bases). The germline V gene has CDR1 SGHDT and CDR2 YYEEEE. V was clipped by 4 bases and J by 1 base, with 13 bases between them. This CDR3 contains 15 residues. DNA of the CDR3: TGTGCCAGCAGCGGAACAGGGTTAGGCACAGATACGCAGTATTTT. It yields the protein CASSGTGLGTDTQYF.

The chain recombines TRBV5-1 with TRBJ1-1; D is unresolved. The CDR3 is made up of 16 amino acids. CDR1 is SGHRS, CDR2 YFSETQ, per germline. Trimming took 0 bases from V and 7 from J, leaving 19 bases between them. The CDR3 loop reads CASSLEKAGGVGEAFF. CDR3 nucleotides: TGCGCCAGCAGCTTGGAAAAGGCAGGCGGGGTAGGTGAAGCTTTCTTT.

This chain joins TRBV7-3 and TRBJ2-3, with a possible D match to TRBD1 (6 bases). The CDR3 is 13 residues long. Germline loops: CDR1 SGHTA, CDR2 FQGTGA. V lost 5 bases to trimming and J lost 3 bases, with 9 bases between them. The CDR3 nucleotides are TGTGCCAGCAGCCGACAGGTTACAGATACGCAGTATTTT. Encoded protein: CASSRQVTDTQYF.

This chain joins TRBV2 and TRBJ2-2, with 9 bases matching TRBD1. From germline, CDR1 is SNHLY and CDR2 FYNNEI. With 6 bases clipped from V and 5 bases from J, the junction kept 7 bases outside the gene matches. The CDR3 contains 15 residues. This chain's CDR3 is CASRDGTGKTGELFF. CDR3 coding DNA: TGTGCCAGCAGAGACGGGACAGGGAAAACCGGGGAGCTGTTTTTT.

This rearrangement joins TRBV5-1 to TRBJ2-7; TRBD1 matches 7 bases. V dropped 0 bases and J dropped 6; count of bases not matched to a gene: 6. CDR1 SGHRS and CDR2 YFSETQ come from the germline V gene. The CDR3 extends over 14 amino acids. The CDR3 loop is CASSLETGKAEQYF. The CDR3 DNA reads as TGCGCCAGCAGCTTGGAGACAGGGAAGGCCGAGCAGTACTTC.

The genes are TRBV10-3 and TRBJ1-2, with TRBD1 identical over 10 bases. Germline assignment: CDR1 ENHRY and CDR2 SYGVKD. The CDR3 has 13 residues. V lost 4 bases to trimming and J lost 6 bases; unmatched junction nucleotides: 2. The DNA of the CDR3 is TGTGCCATCAGTGGCGGGACAGGGGATGGCTACACCTTC. This sequence encodes CAISGGTGDGYTF.

This clone was counted many times. This rearrangement joins TRBV5-4 to TRBJ1-4; the D is unclear. Germline CDR1 is SGHNT and CDR2 is YYREEE (reference sequence). The CDR3 totals 15 residues. V was pared by 5 bases and J by 0 bases, with 11 bases between. CDR3 residues: CASRPDGSTNEKLFF. The CDR3 DNA reads as TGTGCCAGCAGACCTGACGGGTCAACTAATGAAAAACTGTTTTTT.

The genes are TRBV18 and TRBJ2-5; no clear D gene. The V gene's germline CDR1 is KGHSH and CDR2 LQKENI. Trimming removed 4 bases at V and 0 bases at J, with 9 bases between. The CDR3 consists of 14 residues. The CDR3 DNA is TGTGCCAGCTCACTACGAGGAGACCAAGAGACCCAGTACTTC. This translates into CASSLRGDQETQYF.

J is TRBJ2-7 and V is TRBV11-2; 7 bases align to TRBD2. Losses at the gene ends were 5 bases for V and 3 bases for J; bases not matched to a gene: 4. The length of the CDR3 is 13 residues. The germline V gene has CDR1 SGHAT and CDR2 FQNNGV. Here the CDR3 DNA reads TGTGCCAGCAGCCGGCAGCGGGACTACGAGCAGTACTTC. Translating gives CASSRQRDYEQYF.

This clone was recorded only once. This chain connects TRBV5-1 to TRBJ1-1, with 8 bases that match TRBD1. This CDR3 is 15 amino acids long. Germline loops: CDR1 SGHRS, CDR2 YFSETQ. V gave up 2 bases and J gave up 6 bases; unmatched junction bases: 9. CDR3 nucleotides: TGCGCCAGCAGCTTAGGGTTTGACAGGGGCGCTGAAGCTTTCTTT. Its protein product is CASSLGFDRGAEAFF.

The J gene is TRBJ2-5, the V gene TRBV20-1; D is ambiguous. The CDR3 is 12 amino acids. V was cut by 3 bases and J by 3 bases, with 8 bases left in between. The germline CDR1 and CDR2 sequences are DFQATT and SNEGSKA (reference sequence). The CDR3 region is CSASSIEETQYF. For the CDR3, the DNA is TGCAGTGCTAGTTCGATAGAAGAGACCCAGTACTTC.

The rearrangement links TRBV6-1 to TRBJ1-5; 12 bases line up with TRBD1. CDR1 is MNHNS and CDR2 is SASEGT in the germline V gene. The V and J ends lost 4 bases and 0 bases, in that order; junction bases with no gene match: 7. This CDR3 contains 18 residues. The CDR3 sequence: CASSGGDRGPYSNQPQHF. The CDR3 region has the DNA TGTGCCAGCAGTGGGGGGGACAGGGGGCCTTATAGCAATCAGCCCCAGCATTTT.

The chain carries TRBV10-3 and TRBJ2-7; 7 bases map to TRBD1. The CDR3 extends over 14 amino acids. Per germline, CDR1 ENHRY and CDR2 SYGVKD. V shed 4 bases, J shed 6 bases, and the junction held 9 bases outside the gene matches. As DNA, the CDR3 is TGTGCCATCAGTGTAGACAGGGAAAGAGGCGAGCAGTACTTC. It specifies CAISVDRERGEQYF.

The chain employs TRBV19 and TRBJ2-7; the match to TRBD1 covers 8 bases. The V and J ends lost 7 bases and 2 bases, in that order; junction bases with no gene match: 13. Germline lookup yields CDR1 LNHDA and CDR2 SQIVND (reference sequence). This CDR3 spans 16 amino acids. CDR3: CASKRAGGQVPYEQYF. CDR3 sequence (DNA): TGTGCCAGTAAAAGGGCAGGGGGACAGGTGCCCTACGAGCAGTACTTC. Complete variable domain (other parts from reference TRBV19 and TRBJ2-7): DGGITQSPKYLFRKEGQNVTLSCEQNLNHDAMYWYRQDPGQGLRLIYYSQIVNDFQKGDIAEGYSVSREKKESFPLTVTSAQKNPTAFYLCASKRAGGQVPYEQYFGPGTRLTVT.